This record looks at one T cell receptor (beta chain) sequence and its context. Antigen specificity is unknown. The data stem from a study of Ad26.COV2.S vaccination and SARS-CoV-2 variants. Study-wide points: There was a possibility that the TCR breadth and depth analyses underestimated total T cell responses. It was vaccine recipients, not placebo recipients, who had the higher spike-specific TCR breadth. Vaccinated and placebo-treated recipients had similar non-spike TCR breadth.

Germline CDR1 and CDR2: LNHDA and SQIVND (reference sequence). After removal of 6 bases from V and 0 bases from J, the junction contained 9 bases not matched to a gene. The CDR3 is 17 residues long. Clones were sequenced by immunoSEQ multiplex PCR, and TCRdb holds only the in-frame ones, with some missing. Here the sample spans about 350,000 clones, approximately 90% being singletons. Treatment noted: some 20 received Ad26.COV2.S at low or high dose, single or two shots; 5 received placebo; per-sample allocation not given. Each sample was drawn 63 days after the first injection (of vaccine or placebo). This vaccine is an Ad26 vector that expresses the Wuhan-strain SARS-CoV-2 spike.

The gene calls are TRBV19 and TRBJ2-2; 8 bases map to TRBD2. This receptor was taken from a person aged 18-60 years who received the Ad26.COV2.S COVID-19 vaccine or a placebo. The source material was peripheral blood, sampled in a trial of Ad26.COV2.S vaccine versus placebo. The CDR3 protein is CASSEIGGLANTGELFF. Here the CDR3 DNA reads TGTGCCAGTAGCGAAATAGGGGGACTAGCGAACACCGGGGAGCTGTTTTTT.